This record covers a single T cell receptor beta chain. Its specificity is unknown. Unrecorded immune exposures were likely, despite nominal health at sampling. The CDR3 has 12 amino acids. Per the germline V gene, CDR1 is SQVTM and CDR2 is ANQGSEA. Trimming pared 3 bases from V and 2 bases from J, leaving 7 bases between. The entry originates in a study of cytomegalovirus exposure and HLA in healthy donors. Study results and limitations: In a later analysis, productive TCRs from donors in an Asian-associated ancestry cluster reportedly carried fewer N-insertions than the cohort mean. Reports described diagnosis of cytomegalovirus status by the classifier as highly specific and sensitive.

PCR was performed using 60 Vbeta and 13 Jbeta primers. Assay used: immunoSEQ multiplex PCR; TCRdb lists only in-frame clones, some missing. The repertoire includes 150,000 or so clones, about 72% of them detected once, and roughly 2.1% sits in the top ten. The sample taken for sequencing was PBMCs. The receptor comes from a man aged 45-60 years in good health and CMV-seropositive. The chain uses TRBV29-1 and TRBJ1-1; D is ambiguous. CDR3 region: CSVDRGNTEAFF. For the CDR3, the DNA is TGCAGCGTTGACCGGGGAAACACTGAAGCTTTCTTT. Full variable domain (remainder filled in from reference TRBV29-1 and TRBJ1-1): SAVISQKPSRDICQRGTSLTIQCQVDSQVTMMFWYRQQPGQSLTLIATANQGSEATYESGFVIDKFPISRPNLTFSTLTVSNMSPEDSSIYLCSVDRGNTEAFFGQGTRLTVV.